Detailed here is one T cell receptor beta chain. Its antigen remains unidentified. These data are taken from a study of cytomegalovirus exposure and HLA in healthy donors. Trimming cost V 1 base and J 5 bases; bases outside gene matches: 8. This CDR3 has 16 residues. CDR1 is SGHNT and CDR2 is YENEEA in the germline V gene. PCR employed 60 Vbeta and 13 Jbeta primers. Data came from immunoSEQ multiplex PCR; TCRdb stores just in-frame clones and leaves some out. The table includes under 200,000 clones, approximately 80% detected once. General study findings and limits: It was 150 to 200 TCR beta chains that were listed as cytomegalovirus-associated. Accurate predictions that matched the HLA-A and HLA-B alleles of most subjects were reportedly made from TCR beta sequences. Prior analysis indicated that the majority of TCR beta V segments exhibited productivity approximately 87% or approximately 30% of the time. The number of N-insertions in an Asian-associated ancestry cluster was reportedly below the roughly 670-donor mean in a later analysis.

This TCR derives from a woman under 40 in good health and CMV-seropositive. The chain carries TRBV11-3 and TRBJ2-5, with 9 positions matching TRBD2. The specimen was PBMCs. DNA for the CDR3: TGTGCCAGCAGCTTAGTTTCAGGACTAGCGTTGGAGACCCAGTACTTC. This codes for CASSLVSGLALETQYF.